This T cell receptor beta chain was retrieved from a study of regulatory T cells in long-lasting Graves disease. Looked up from germline, CDR1 is MDHEN and CDR2 is SYDVKM. The CDR3 has 15 residues. The J segment lost 1 base and the V segment lost 4 bases, leaving 4 bases of the junction unmatched. Regarding time point: newly diagnosed GD, antithyroid drugs for less than 3 months. Construction of the TCR library relied on RNA isolated from PBMCs. With iRepertoire HTBI primers and Arm-PCR of CDR3 regions, TCR beta libraries were built. TCRdb reprocessed the multiplex PCR reads via MiXCR and lists one record per CDR3 protein. The sample lists around 480,000 distinct CDR3 sequences, around 15% occurring once. Many counts were recorded for this clonotype. These data also formed part of another study, on T cells in Graves' hyperthyroidism and ophthalmopathy.

The sample here was peripheral blood mononuclear cells (PBMCs), taken at new diagnosis, from a patient treated with antithyroid drugs. The chain couples TRBV28 to TRBJ2-5, with 9 nucleotides matching TRBD2. The clonotype comes from a man aged 35-49 years with Graves disease. CDR3 nucleotide sequence: TGTGCCAGCAGTTCCCAGCGGGAGGCCCAAGAGACCCAGTACTTC. Translation gives CASSSQREAQETQYF.